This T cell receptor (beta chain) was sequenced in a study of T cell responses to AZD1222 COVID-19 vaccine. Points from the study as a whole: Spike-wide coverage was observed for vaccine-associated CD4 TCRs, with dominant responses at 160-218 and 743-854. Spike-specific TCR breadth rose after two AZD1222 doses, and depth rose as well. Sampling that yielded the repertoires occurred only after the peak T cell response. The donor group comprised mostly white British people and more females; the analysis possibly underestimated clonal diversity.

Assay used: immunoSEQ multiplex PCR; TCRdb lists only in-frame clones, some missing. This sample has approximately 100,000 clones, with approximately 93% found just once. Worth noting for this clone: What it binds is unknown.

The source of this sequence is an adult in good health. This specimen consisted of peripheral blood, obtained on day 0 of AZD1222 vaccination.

The CDR3 spells CASSEAREPIYGYTF. The CDR3 bases are TGTGCCAGCAGTGAAGCGCGGGAGCCAATCTATGGCTACACCTTC. J is TRBJ1-2 and V is TRBV2, with D uncertain. CDR1 and CDR2 (germline): SNHLY, FYNNEI. There are 15 residues in the CDR3. Trimming cost V 0 bases and J 4 bases, with 12 bases left between them. Complete variable domain (other parts from reference TRBV2 and TRBJ1-2): EPEVTQTPSHQVTQMGQEVILRCVPISNHLYFYWYRQILGQKVEFLVSFYNNEISEKSEIFDDQFSVERPDGSNFTLKIRSTKLEDSAMYFCASSEAREPIYGYTFGSGTRLTVV.